These 9 T cell receptor beta chains were sequenced from one sample in a study of shared clonotypes between healthy human individuals. Only in-frame clones appear in the TCRdb table, and some are missing; sequencing was by immunoSEQ multiplex PCR. The sample records about 480,000 clones, almost 80% being singletons. Sequencing was performed on PBMCs. The receptor source for this set is a woman between 40 and 50 years old in good health. Some clones in this sample may be carry-over from other donors' samples.

The rearrangement uses TRBV7-3 and TRBJ2-2; D uncertain. This CDR3 spans 14 amino acids. V was clipped by 1 base and J by 7 bases, with 10 bases between them. Germline V gene lookup returns CDR1 SGHTA and CDR2 FQGTGA. CDR3 coding DNA: TGTGCCAGCAGCTTAAGCGCTGCCGGCGGGGAGCTGTTTTTT. Amino acids: CASSLSAAGGELFF.

CDR3 coding DNA: TGCGCCAGCAGCTTGGGCGGGAATAGCAATCAGCCCCAGCATTTT. It translates to CASSLGGNSNQPQHF. The chain has TRBV5-1 and TRBJ1-5; D not resolved. Germline CDR1 is SGHRS and CDR2 is YFSETQ. Trimming cost V 0 bases and J 0 bases, with 7 bases left between them. This CDR3 is 15 amino acids long.

This clone appeared once. The gene calls are TRBV2 and TRBJ2-5; D not certain. Per germline, CDR1 SNHLY and CDR2 FYNNEI. The ends were cut back, 7 bases at V and 2 bases at J, with 11 bases in the middle. This CDR3 spans 13 amino acids. The CDR3 reads CASTPLVQETQYF. In DNA form, the CDR3 reads TGTGCCAGCACCCCGCTGGTACAAGAGACCCAGTACTTC.

CDR3 DNA: TGTGCCAGCAGCGTGGCGGACAGGACTGAAGCTTTCTTT. It translates to CASSVADRTEAFF. V gene TRBV9 combines with J gene TRBJ1-1; 7 bases match TRBD1. There are 13 residues in the CDR3. V trimming: 2 bases; J trimming: 5 bases; junction bases outside the gene matches: 3. Germline CDR1 SGDLS, CDR2 YYNGEE.

With regard to this clone: The sample carries other DNA sequences with the same CDR3. This chain links TRBV6-1 with TRBJ2-2, with D perhaps matching TRBD2 (6 bases). The CDR3 extends over 14 amino acids. Trimming pared 3 bases from V and 5 bases from J, leaving 10 bases between. Germline CDR1 is MNHNS and CDR2 is SASEGT. The CDR3 region has the DNA TGTGCCAGCAGTGAGGTTGGGGGGACCGGGGAGCTGTTTTTT. This translates into CASSEVGGTGELFF.

This rearrangement joins TRBV6-1 to TRBJ2-7, with 8 bases fitting TRBD2. Losses at the gene ends were 8 bases for V and 4 bases for J; bases not matched to a gene: 10. The CDR3 has 14 residues. The germline CDR1 and CDR2 sequences are MNHNS and SASEGT. The CDR3 DNA is TGTGCCAGCCTGTGGACGGGAGGGCCTTACGAGCAGTACTTC. Protein sequence: CASLWTGGPYEQYF.

The gene calls are TRBV19 and TRBJ1-2; D gene ambiguous. The length of the CDR3 is 13 residues. V gave up 9 bases and J gave up 8 bases, with 19 bases separating them. Germline V lookup: CDR1 LNHDA, CDR2 SQIVND (reference sequence). CDR3 amino acids: CASSPGPPAGYTF. CDR3 DNA sequence: TGTGCCAGCAGCCCCGGGCCACCCGCAGGCTACACCTTC.

This clone was counted at least ten times. The chain has TRBV29-1 and TRBJ1-1, with 11 positions matching TRBD1. The germline V gene has CDR1 SQVTM and CDR2 ANQGSEA. The CDR3 contains 13 residues. The junction had 6 bases not matched to a gene; V was cut back by 5 bases and J by 7 bases. The CDR3, as DNA: TGCAGCGTTCCCGGGACAGGGGGGTTTGAAGCTTTCTTT. Its translation is CSVPGTGGFEAFF.

This CDR3 is CASSLGRGVNEQFF. The CDR3 DNA sequence: TGTGCCAGCAGCCTTGGGAGGGGGGTCAATGAGCAGTTCTTC. The V call is TRBV7-2, the J call TRBJ2-1, with D perhaps matching TRBD2 (7 bases). Germline lookup yields CDR1 SGHTA and CDR2 FQGNSA. V lost 5 bases to trimming and J lost 6 bases, with 14 bases between them. The CDR3 covers 14 residues.